The 17 T cell receptor beta chains listed next were all sequenced from one sample in a study of shared clonotypes between healthy human individuals. Produced via immunoSEQ multiplex PCR; TCRdb's table is partial and in-frame only. The data show under 1,100,000 clones, 70% to 80% seen once. What was sequenced was memory CD4+ T cells from PBMCs. Described subset: CD45RA-negative fraction. These receptor sequences come from a man aged 18 to 30 in good health. Some clones in this sample may be carry-over from other donors' samples.

The rearrangement links TRBV10-1 to TRBJ2-2; 15 bases map to TRBD2. From germline, CDR1 is WNHNN and CDR2 SYGVQD (reference sequence). V shed 4 bases, J shed 0 bases, and the junction held 0 bases outside the gene matches. This CDR3 comprises 17 residues. CDR3 protein: CASSGTSGRANTGELFF. The CDR3 DNA is TGCGCCAGCAGTGGGACTAGCGGGAGGGCGAACACCGGGGAGCTGTTTTTT.

The CDR3 bases are TGTGCCAGTAGCCGAGGCTCGGCTAGCGGGAGTCTCAATGAGCAGTTCTTC. This codes for CASSRGSASGSLNEQFF. This chain uses TRBV19 with TRBJ2-1; TRBD2 matches at 10 bases. The germline CDR1 and CDR2 sequences are LNHDA and SQIVND (reference sequence). CDR3 size: 17 residues. V lost 6 bases and J lost 6; bases outside the gene matches: 14.

This clone was detected only a few times. This chain joins TRBV7-3 and TRBJ2-7, with 9 bases matching TRBD2. The V segment lost 5 bases and the J segment 7 bases; nucleotides outside the gene matches: 9. The length of the CDR3 is 14 residues. Germline V gene sequence: CDR1 SGHTA, CDR2 FQGTGA. The CDR3 nucleotides are TGTGCCAGCAGCCTTAGCGGGGGATCTTGGGAGCAGTACTTC. This gives the protein CASSLSGGSWEQYF.

Concerning this clone itself: The same CDR3 is also encoded by other DNA sequences in this sample. CDR3 in DNA: TGTGCCAGCAGTTTCGGAGGGTACTCTGGAAACACCATATATTTT. Translating it yields CASSFGGYSGNTIYF. The gene calls are TRBV28 and TRBJ1-3; D unresolved. V lost 3 bases and J lost 0, with 9 bases in between. Germline V lookup: CDR1 MDHEN, CDR2 SYDVKM. The CDR3 covers 15 residues.

The chain couples TRBV29-1 to TRBJ2-5, with D uncertain. The V end lost 4 bases, the J end lost 5 bases, and 11 bases lay between the germline ends. The germline V gene encodes CDR1 SQVTM and CDR2 ANQGSEA. This CDR3 has 12 residues. The CDR3: CSVGNVVETQYF. The CDR3 DNA is TGCAGCGTTGGGAACGTTGTGGAGACCCAGTACTTC. The variable domain in full, completed from reference TRBV29-1 and TRBJ2-5, reads SAVISQKPSRDICQRGTSLTIQCQVDSQVTMMFWYRQQPGQSLTLIATANQGSEATYESGFVIDKFPISRPNLTFSTLTVSNMSPEDSSIYLCSVGNVVETQYFGPGTRLLVL.

The chain uses TRBV6-5 and TRBJ2-7; TRBD2 aligns across 13 bases. The CDR3 contains 15 residues. The V segment lost 6 bases and the J segment 3 bases; nucleotides outside the gene matches: 5. Germline V gives CDR1 MNHEY, CDR2 SVGAGI. The CDR3 reads CASRGGLAGSYEQYF. The CDR3 DNA reads TGTGCCAGCAGGGGGGGACTAGCGGGAAGCTACGAGCAGTACTTC.

The chain has TRBV5-1 and TRBJ2-1; 12 nucleotides match TRBD1. CDR1 and CDR2 (germline): SGHRS, YFSETQ. This CDR3 contains 17 residues. V lost 2 bases to trimming and J lost 4 bases; unmatched junction nucleotides: 7. The CDR3 loop reads CASSFGTGGGLYNEQFF. CDR3 sequence (DNA): TGCGCCAGCAGCTTCGGGACAGGGGGCGGATTGTACAATGAGCAGTTCTTC.

This clone was recorded a few times. The chain uses TRBV7-9 and TRBJ1-5, with D hard to call. CDR1 and CDR2 (germline): SEHNR, FQNEAQ (reference sequence). The CDR3 consists of 12 residues. Deletions cut 4 bases from V and 0 bases from J, with 1 base between. The CDR3 DNA reads as TGTGCCAGCAGCTATAGCAATCAGCCCCAGCATTTT. This translates into CASSYSNQPQHF.

Only one count was recorded for this clone. The chain combines TRBV6-1 with TRBJ2-3; 7 nucleotides align to TRBD1. V shed 6 bases, J shed 3 bases, and the junction held 9 bases outside the gene matches. The CDR3 runs to 15 residues. In germline, CDR1 is MNHNS, CDR2 SASEGT. CDR3 protein: CASRRGQTPTDTQYF. The CDR3, as DNA: TGTGCCAGCAGACGGGGACAGACCCCAACAGATACGCAGTATTTT.

As to this clone: An end of the junction does not agree with germline; a read error may underlie this. The chain recombines TRBV5-1 with TRBJ1-2; D is possibly TRBD1 (6 bases). CDR1 is SGHRS, CDR2 YFSETQ, per germline. CDR3 length equals 14 residues. The CDR3 reads CASTLLGGSYGYTF. Written as DNA, the CDR3 is TGCGCCAGCACCTTGCTAGGGGGAAGCTATGGCTACACCTTC.

This clone was detected many times. The CDR3 loop reads CASSLPLPHRPQHF. DNA for the CDR3: TGTGCCAGCAGTTTACCCCTCCCTCATCGGCCCCAGCATTTT. J is TRBJ1-5 and V is TRBV27; no clear D gene. The germline CDR1 and CDR2 sequences are MNHEY and SMNVEV (reference sequence). V was pared by 2 bases and J by 9 bases, with 14 bases between. This CDR3 comprises 14 residues.

This clone has just one count. The chain links TRBV7-2 to TRBJ2-7; 7 bases match TRBD2. J gave up 6 bases and V 1 base, and 3 bases lay outside the gene matches. Germline assignment: CDR1 SGHTA and CDR2 FQGNSA. The CDR3 loop spans 13 amino acids. The CDR3 loop is CASSLGREREQYF. For the CDR3, the DNA is TGTGCCAGCAGCTTAGGGCGGGAGCGCGAGCAGTACTTC.

This clone was picked up a small number of times. The V and J genes are TRBV7-3 and TRBJ2-7, with 8 positions matching TRBD1. Unmatched junction bases numbered 6, after V lost 5 bases and J lost 0 bases. CDR1 and CDR2 (germline): SGHTA, FQGTGA. This CDR3 region has 15 residues. CDR3 in DNA: TGTGCCAGCAGCCCAGACAGGGGAGCCTCCTACGAGCAGTACTTC. Translation: CASSPDRGASYEQYF.

This chain uses TRBV11-1 with TRBJ2-1; D call uncertain. This CDR3 has 14 residues. The germline V gene encodes CDR1 SGHAT and CDR2 FQDESV (reference sequence). V shed 0 bases and J shed 4 bases, with 7 bases lying between them. The CDR3 sequence: CASSLASRYNEQFF. In nucleotides, the CDR3 is TGTGCCAGCAGCTTAGCATCCAGATACAATGAGCAGTTCTTC.

The chain couples TRBV6-4 to TRBJ2-5; D is perhaps TRBD2 (6 bases). V was pared by 7 bases and J by 10 bases, with 25 bases between. This CDR3 spans 15 amino acids. Germline assignment: CDR1 MRHNA and CDR2 SNTAGT. CDR3 nucleotides: TGTGCCAGCACCCTAACCCTAGCGCGCTACCGGGACCAGTACTTC. As protein: CASTLTLARYRDQYF.

The genes are TRBV14 and TRBJ2-7; possibly TRBD1 or TRBD2 for D (5 bases each). The germline CDR1 and CDR2 sequences are SGHDN and FVKESK. V gave up 1 base and J gave up 2 bases, with 18 bases separating them. The CDR3 runs 17 residues. CDR3 DNA sequence: TGTGCCAGCAGCCAAGGGGGGTTCGGCCTTCCTACCTACGAGCAGTACTTC. As protein: CASSQGGFGLPTYEQYF.

The rearrangement links TRBV27 to TRBJ2-3; tentatively, D is TRBD2 (5 bases). V lost 8 bases to trimming and J lost 2 bases, with 20 bases between them. The CDR3 is made up of 16 amino acids. CDR1 MNHEY and CDR2 SMNVEV come from the germline V gene (reference sequence). CDR3 bases: TGTGCCAGCCTCGACCGGACGGGGAGTAACACAGATACGCAGTATTTT. This sequence encodes CASLDRTGSNTDTQYF.